This T cell receptor (beta chain) was observed in a study of regulatory T cells in long-lasting Graves disease. Time point given: persistent/refractory GD, antithyroid drugs over 5 years with positive TRAb. Extracted PBMC RNA gave rise to the TCR library. It was by American Thyroid Association guidelines that Graves' disease was diagnosed. With regard to this clonotype: Its antigen remains unidentified.

Arm-PCR of CDR3 regions and iRepertoire HTBI primers were used to build TCR beta libraries. Per the authors' pipeline: Among the samples, around 60 TRBV and 14 to 15 TRBJ segments were identified. MiXCR was run by TCRdb on the multiplex PCR reads, yielding one entry per CDR3 protein. The V and J calls were determined by TCRdb, not by the authors. Of 650,000 to 850,000 distinct CDR3 sequences listed, around 30% were seen once; the top ten hold under 50%. Per the germline V gene, CDR1 is SGHAT and CDR2 is FQNNGV. Trimming took 8 bases from V and 1 from J, leaving 9 bases between them. This CDR3 comprises 13 residues. General study results and limits: Persistent disease was associated with favored TRBV28 usage and with favored use of TRBJ1-2 and TRBJ2-5.

The sequence came from a female donor with Graves disease. J is TRBJ2-1 and V is TRBV11-2, with D unresolved. The sample consisted of peripheral blood mononuclear cells (PBMCs), taken when the disease was refractory, from a patient treated with antithyroid drugs. CDR3 sequence (DNA): TGTGCCAGCCGGAATAGGTCCTACAATGAGCAGTTCTTC. Translating gives CASRNRSYNEQFF.